This T cell receptor beta chain comes out of a study of cytomegalovirus exposure and HLA in healthy donors. The overall study: Clustering assigned about 76% of the roughly 400 genotyped donors to the Caucasian-associated ancestry cluster. General observations from the study: Trimming of TCR beta V- and J-genes showed a link, identified in a later analysis, to a missense DCLRE1C variant. Associated with cytomegalovirus, according to the listing, were approximately 160 TCR beta chains.

In the PCR, 60 Vbeta and 13 Jbeta primers were used. TCRdb's table, derived via immunoSEQ multiplex PCR, lists solely in-frame clones and lacks some. The table shows about 120,000 clones, with 72% occurring only once. V dropped 3 bases and J dropped 6; count of bases not matched to a gene: 8. The CDR3 runs to 16 residues. From germline, CDR1 is MDHEN and CDR2 SYDVKM. Turning to this clone: Antigen: not known.

The rearrangement links TRBV28 to TRBJ1-2; TRBD1 aligns across 12 bases. The clonotype was recovered from a man aged 25 to 40 in good health and CMV-seronegative. Sequences were obtained from PBMCs. CDR3 amino acids: CASSLAGTGGADGYTF. CDR3 nucleotides: TGTGCCAGCAGTTTGGCCGGGACAGGGGGCGCGGATGGCTACACCTTC.